This record concerns one T cell receptor (beta chain) sequence. Its antigen remains unidentified. V lost 1 base and J lost 5; bases outside the gene matches: 4. The CDR3 runs to 15 residues. Looked up from germline, CDR1 is SGHVS and CDR2 is FQNEAQ. The data are from a study of shared clonotypes between healthy human individuals. Method: immunoSEQ multiplex PCR; TCRdb's copy keeps in-frame clones and lacks some. The table lists millions of clones, approximately 92% of them singletons. Study conclusions and caveats: Some naive CD4 clonotypes, 4% to 6%, turned up in common across several donors. On the whole, naive subsets had larger estimated richness than memory subsets had.

Sequencing was done on a sample of naive CD4+ T cells sorted from blood. Stated subset: CD45RA+ positively selected. This clonotype was obtained from a man younger than 35 in good health. The chain is built from TRBV7-8 and TRBJ2-3; 9 nucleotides match TRBD1. The DNA of the CDR3 is TGTGCCAGCAGCTTAGTGGGGACAGGGATAGATACGCAGTATTTT. It yields the protein CASSLVGTGIDTQYF.